Shown below are 3 T cell receptor beta chains from a single sample sequenced in a study of T cell changes during pregnancy in multiple sclerosis. Profiling relied on immunoSEQ multiplex PCR, and the TCRdb table lists in-frame clones only, not all of them. This table holds 25,000 to 30,000 clones, roughly 90% found once. The sample consisted of CD4+ T cells from peripheral blood mononuclear cells, taken in the first trimester of pregnancy. The source of these receptors is a female donor in good health, enrolled as a control in a pregnancy study.

The V call is TRBV30, the J call TRBJ1-2, with 9 bases identical to TRBD1. The germline V gene has CDR1 GTSNPN and CDR2 SVGIG (reference sequence). With V trimmed by 3 bases and J by 6 bases, 8 bases remained unmatched. The CDR3 contains 14 residues. The CDR3 nucleotides are TGTGCCTGGAGGCATTGGGACAGGGTGAATGGCTACACCTTC. As protein: CAWRHWDRVNGYTF.

V and J are TRBV25-1 and TRBJ2-7, with D tentatively TRBD2 (7 bases). Trimming took 5 bases from V and 7 from J, leaving 18 bases between them. The CDR3 consists of 14 residues. Germline CDR1 MGHDK, CDR2 SYGVNS. CDR3 DNA sequence: TGTGCCAGCAGTCTAGGAGGGGGAGGGGGTGAGCAGTACTTC. This encodes CASSLGGGGGEQYF.

The chain couples TRBV15 to TRBJ2-7, with 11 positions matching TRBD2. J was trimmed by 2 bases and V by 0 bases; bases with no gene match: 0. The CDR3 extends over 15 amino acids. Germline V lookup: CDR1 LNHNV, CDR2 YYDKDF (reference sequence). CDR3 sequence (DNA): TGTGCCACCAGCAGAGATAGCGGGGGGGCCTACGAGCAGTACTTC. Protein: CATSRDSGGAYEQYF.